Detailed here is one T cell receptor (beta chain). This entry belongs to a study of CD8 T cells in Susac syndrome. An amount of RNA that ranged from 0.5 to 1 ug was reverse transcribed with random hexamers. TCR beta CDR3 was amplified by immunoSEQ covering 54 Vbeta and 13 Jbeta. From the immunoSEQ multiplex PCR reads, TCRdb called clonotypes with MiXCR, one entry per CDR3 protein. The top ten clones hold roughly 0.32% of a sample with 100,000 to 150,000 distinct CDR3 sequences, approximately 93% of them seen once. Relapsing-remitting disease, either stable or active, was present in the multiple sclerosis controls, who were treatment-naive patients. It was negative isolation that provided the CD8+ and CD4+ T cells, whereas TEMRA cells were enriched by FACS. V lost 3 bases and J lost 6, with 14 bases in between. The CDR3 runs to 14 residues. Germline V gene data show CDR1 as LNHDA and CDR2 as SQIVND (reference sequence).

The sample was CD8+ T cells from PBMCs. The chain recombines TRBV19 with TRBJ1-2; a possible D gene is TRBD1 (6 bases). This receptor was obtained from a human donor with multiple sclerosis. The CDR3 DNA sequence: TGTGCCAGTAGTATTAGGCCCGACAGGCATGGCTACACCTTC. Translation gives CASSIRPDRHGYTF.